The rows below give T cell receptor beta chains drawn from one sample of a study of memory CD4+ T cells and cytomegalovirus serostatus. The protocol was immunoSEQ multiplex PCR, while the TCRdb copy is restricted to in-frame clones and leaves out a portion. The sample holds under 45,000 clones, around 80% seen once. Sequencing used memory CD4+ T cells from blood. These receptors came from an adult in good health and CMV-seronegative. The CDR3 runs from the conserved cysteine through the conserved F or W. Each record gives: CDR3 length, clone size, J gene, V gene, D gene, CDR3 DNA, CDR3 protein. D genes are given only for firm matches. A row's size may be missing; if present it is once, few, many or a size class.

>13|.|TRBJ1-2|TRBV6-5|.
TGTGCCAGCCACGGGGGGATGCCTGGTGGCTACACCTTC
CASHGGMPGGYTF
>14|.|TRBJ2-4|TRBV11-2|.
TGTGCCAGCAGCTCGCGGTTAGCCAAAAACATTCAGTACTTC
CASSSRLAKNIQYF
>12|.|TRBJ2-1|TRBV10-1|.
TGCGCCAGCAGTGAGGGACGGAATGAGCAGTTCTTC
CASSEGRNEQFF
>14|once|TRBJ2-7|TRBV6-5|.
TGTGCCAGCAGGGCAGCGACAGGTTCCTACGAGCAGTACTTC
CASRAATGSYEQYF
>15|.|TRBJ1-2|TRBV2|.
TGTGCCAGCAGTGAAAACGCGGAACGAACCTATGGCTACACCTTC
CASSENAERTYGYTF
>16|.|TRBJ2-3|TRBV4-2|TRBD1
TGTGCCAGCAGCCAAGTTATTGACAGGGCGACAGATACGCAGTATTTT
CASSQVIDRATDTQYF
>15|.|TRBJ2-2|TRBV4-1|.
TGCGCCAGCAGCCCCAACCCCTCCGGCACCGGGGAGCTGTTTTTT
CASSPNPSGTGELFF
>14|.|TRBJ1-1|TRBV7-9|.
TGTGCCAGCAGGTATATAAACCGGGACGGTGAAGCTTTCTTT
CASRYINRDGEAFF
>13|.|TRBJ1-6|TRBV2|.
TGTGCCAGCACAGGTGCCCCAAATTCACCCCTCCACTTT
CASTGAPNSPLHF
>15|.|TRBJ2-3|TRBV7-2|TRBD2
TGTGCCAGCCGCCCGGTGGCGGGGGGCACAGATACGCAGTATTTT
CASRPVAGGTDTQYF
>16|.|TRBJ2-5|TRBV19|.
TGTGCCAGTAGTATATCCGCGCAGGGGCCCCAAGAGACCCAGTACTTC
CASSISAQGPQETQYF
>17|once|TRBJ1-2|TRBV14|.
TGTGCCAGCAGCCAAGCTCCCCGACAGGCCCCAAACTATGGCTACACCTTC
CASSQAPRQAPNYGYTF
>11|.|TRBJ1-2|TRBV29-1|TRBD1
TGCAGCGCCTGGACAGGGGTCGGCTACACCTTC
CSAWTGVGYTF
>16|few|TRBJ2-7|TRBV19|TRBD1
TGTGCCAGTAGTCGATACCCGGGACAGGCGACCGGCGAGCAGTACTTC
CASSRYPGQATGEQYF